The rows below give T cell receptor beta chains drawn from one sample of a study of OX40 agonist ivuxolimab in advanced cancers. Method: immunoSEQ multiplex PCR; TCRdb's copy keeps in-frame clones and lacks some. Of 65,000 to 95,000 clones listed, 80% to 90% are singletons. Sequences were derived from CD4+ or CD8+ T cells sorted from blood, sampled in a trial of the OX40 agonist ivuxolimab. The receptors derive from an adult with an advanced solid tumor such as melanoma, head and neck, liver or kidney cancer. The CDR3 runs from the conserved cysteine through the conserved F or W. The D gene is left open where the match is weak. Some rows mark clone size as missing; the rest say once, few, many or name a class of expanded clone.

clone_size j_call d_call v_call cdr3_nt cdr3_aa
once TRBJ2-3 NA TRBV29-1 TGCAGCGTTGAAGGGGCGTCGGCAGGGACGGGGGTTAGCACAGATACGCAGTATTTT CSVEGASAGTGVSTDTQYF
NA TRBJ2-7 TRBD1 TRBV7-9 TGTGCCAGCATCCGGGACAGGGGGTCCTACGAGCAGTACTTC CASIRDRGSYEQYF
NA TRBJ2-5 NA TRBV5-4 TGTGCCAGCAGCTTCTTGGCAGAGACCCAGTACTTC CASSFLAETQYF
NA TRBJ2-3 NA TRBV7-9 TGTGCCAGCAGCTTACCAGGGACAGATACGCAGTATTTT CASSLPGTDTQYF
NA TRBJ1-6 NA TRBV5-1 TGCGCCAGCAGCTTGGCCGGGGACAATTATAATTCACCCCTCCACTTT CASSLAGDNYNSPLHF
NA TRBJ2-2 TRBD2 TRBV9 TGTGCCAGCAGCGTAGCTTGGCTAGCGGGGAACACCGGGGAGCTGTTTTTT CASSVAWLAGNTGELFF
NA TRBJ2-7 NA TRBV7-3 TGTGCCAGCAGCTTAGAAGGTGGCGCAGCCTACGAGCAGTACTTC CASSLEGGAAYEQYF
once TRBJ2-3 NA TRBV7-9 TGTGCCAGCAGCTTAGGAGCAGGGTACGGCACAGATACGCAGTATTTT CASSLGAGYGTDTQYF
NA TRBJ1-2 NA TRBV15 TGTGCCACCAGCAGCCCAGCAGGGGCGTCTGGCTACACCTTC CATSSPAGASGYTF
NA TRBJ2-7 TRBD2 TRBV7-2 TGTGCCAGCAGCTTCATAGCGGGAAGCGAGCAGTACTTC CASSFIAGSEQYF
NA TRBJ1-6 NA TRBV5-8 TGTGCCAGCAGCTTGGGAGCGGGGGGTAATTCACCCCTCCACTTT CASSLGAGGNSPLHF
few TRBJ2-1 NA TRBV7-3 TGTGCCAGCAGCTTAACGGGTGCGGGATCCGAGCAGTTCTTC CASSLTGAGSEQFF
NA TRBJ1-5 NA TRBV19 TGTGCCAGTAGTATAGGTTGGGCAGTTAATCAGCCCCAGCATTTT CASSIGWAVNQPQHF
NA TRBJ2-4 TRBD1 TRBV10-3 TGTGCCATCAGGGACCCTACAGGGGGCGGCCAAAACATTCAGTACTTC CAIRDPTGGGQNIQYF
NA TRBJ1-4 TRBD1 TRBV5-1 TGCGCCAGCAGCCTCCCGGGACAGGGGGATGAAAAACTGTTTTTT CASSLPGQGDEKLFF
NA TRBJ2-2 TRBD1 TRBV2 TGTGCCAGCAGTAAAGGACAGGGGGCTACCGGGGAGCTGTTTTTT CASSKGQGATGELFF
NA TRBJ2-2 TRBD1 TRBV19 TGTGCCAGCTATCGGACAGGGGGGACCGGGGAGCTGTTTTTT CASYRTGGTGELFF
NA TRBJ2-5 TRBD2 TRBV7-9 TGTGCCAGCAGCTTAGATGCTAGCGGGAGTGAGACCCAGTACTTC CASSLDASGSETQYF
NA TRBJ1-2 NA TRBV7-3 TGTGCCAGCAGCTTCCGGACTGACTATGGCTACACCTTC CASSFRTDYGYTF
once TRBJ2-7 TRBD1 TRBV28 TGTGCCAGCAGAACAGGGGGAAGCTCCTACGAGCAGTACTTC CASRTGGSSYEQYF
NA TRBJ2-2 TRBD1 TRBV27 TGTGCCAGCCGACCCTTGGGACAGGGGGCTAACACCGGGGAGCTGTTTTTT CASRPLGQGANTGELFF
once TRBJ1-2 NA TRBV4-3 TGCGCCAGCAGCCAAGGACAGTCTCGGCCCAACTATGGCTACACCTTC CASSQGQSRPNYGYTF
NA TRBJ1-1 TRBD1 TRBV5-5 TGTGCCAGCAGCCCGGGACAGGGAACTGAAGCTTTCTTT CASSPGQGTEAFF
NA TRBJ2-1 NA TRBV9 TGTGCCAGCACCCCGGGGGCTGCCGGATTCGGTGAGCAGTTCTTC CASTPGAAGFGEQFF
once TRBJ2-5 NA TRBV7-2 TGTGCCAGCAGCTTAGGCGGGGTAGAGACCCAGTACTTC CASSLGGVETQYF
once TRBJ2-2 TRBD2 TRBV25-1 TGTGCCAGCAAAAGCGGGGGTTCGAACACCGGGGAGCTGTTTTTT CASKSGGSNTGELFF
NA TRBJ2-1 NA TRBV10-3 TGTGCCACAGCCCCGGAAAAACAGGGATTGAGCTCCTACAATGAGCAGTTCTTC CATAPEKQGLSSYNEQFF
NA TRBJ2-3 NA TRBV25-1 TGTGCCAGCACTATAGCGGACTACACAGATACGCAGTATTTT CASTIADYTDTQYF
NA TRBJ2-2 TRBD1 TRBV7-3 TGTGCCAGCAGCTCCTCAGGGACAGGGTGGGACACCGGGGAGCTGTTTTTT CASSSSGTGWDTGELFF
once TRBJ2-3 NA TRBV6-5 TGTGCCAGCAGTTACTCTGGAGGGGGCTCGGCAGATACGCAGTATTTT CASSYSGGGSADTQYF
NA TRBJ2-3 NA TRBV5-4 TGTGCCAGCAGCTTCCAGGACAGTTCACCGGATACGCAGTATTTT CASSFQDSSPDTQYF
NA TRBJ2-2 NA TRBV5-4 TGTGCCAGCAGCTTCGTGACCGGGGAGCTGTTTTTT CASSFVTGELFF
NA TRBJ2-4 TRBD1 TRBV4-2 TGTGCCAGCAGCCAACTACAGGGGGCCATGGGGATTCAGTACTTC CASSQLQGAMGIQYF
NA TRBJ1-2 NA TRBV9 TGTGCCAGCAGCGTGAACGAGGGTTTTATCTATGACTACACCTTC CASSVNEGFIYDYTF
NA TRBJ1-1 NA TRBV6-1 TGTGCCAGCAGTGAACAGGGAATTGGAGCTTTCTTT CASSEQGIGAFF
NA TRBJ2-7 TRBD2 TRBV9 TGTGCCAGCAGCGAACGGTGGGAGGGGGAGCAGTACTTC CASSERWEGEQYF
few TRBJ2-2 NA TRBV6-5 TGTGCCAGCAGGTCGGCCGGGGCCACCGGGGAGCTGTTTTTT CASRSAGATGELFF
NA TRBJ2-1 NA TRBV1 TGCACCAGCATGGCGGGCTCCTACAATGAGCAGTTCTTC CTSMAGSYNEQFF
NA TRBJ1-1 NA TRBV5-5 TGTGCCAGCAGCTTGGAGTGGGACACTGAAGCTTTCTTT CASSLEWDTEAFF
NA TRBJ1-4 NA TRBV10-3 TGTGCCATCAGGGGGAGGGGCGACGAAAAACTGTTTTTT CAIRGRGDEKLFF
NA TRBJ1-6 TRBD1 TRBV6-1 TGTGCCAGCAGTGAAGGACAGGGGAGTTCACCCCTCCACTTT CASSEGQGSSPLHF
NA TRBJ2-1 TRBD2 TRBV5-1 TGCGCCAGCAGCTTGGGACTAGCGGGAACCTACTACAATGAGCAGTTCTTC CASSLGLAGTYYNEQFF
once TRBJ1-1 NA TRBV4-1 TGCGCCAGCAGCCAAGAACTTGTGGGCGGCAGGGGTGAAGCTTTCTTT CASSQELVGGRGEAFF
NA TRBJ2-1 TRBD2 TRBV18 TGTGCCAGCTCACTGGGGAGGGCGGGAGGCCCCTACAATGAGCAGTTCTTC CASSLGRAGGPYNEQFF
medium-sized TRBJ1-1 NA TRBV7-7 TGTGCTAGCAGCGTAGACAGAAACACTGAAGCTTTCTTT CASSVDRNTEAFF
NA TRBJ1-5 NA TRBV29-1 TGCAGCATAAGAGATAGCAATCAGCCCCAGCATTTT CSIRDSNQPQHF
NA TRBJ1-1 TRBD1 TRBV4-2 TGTGCCAGCAGCCCGACAGGGGGCTTAGGCGACACTGAAGCTTTCTTT CASSPTGGLGDTEAFF
NA TRBJ2-7 TRBD1 TRBV11-2 TGTGCCAGCAGCTTAGTGTTCCAGGGGGCTTACGAGCAGTACTTC CASSLVFQGAYEQYF
few TRBJ1-5 NA TRBV7-2 TGTGCCAGCAGCTCGCAGGTGAGGGCGGAGCCCCAGCATTTT CASSSQVRAEPQHF
NA TRBJ1-5 NA TRBV7-2 TGTGCCAGCAGCTTTAATAGCAATCAGCCCCAGCATTTT CASSFNSNQPQHF
once TRBJ2-2 TRBD1 TRBV7-8 TGTGCCAGCAGCAAAAAGACAGGGCGAGAAACCGGGGAGCTGTTTTTT CASSKKTGRETGELFF
NA TRBJ1-1 NA TRBV5-1 TGCGCCAGCAGCTTGGAGCAGCTGAACACTGAAGCTTTCTTT CASSLEQLNTEAFF
NA TRBJ2-3 NA TRBV5-4 TGTGCCAGCAGCCCGGACAAGGCAGATACGCAGTATTTT CASSPDKADTQYF
NA TRBJ2-1 NA TRBV27 TGTGCCAGCAGTTTTCGGCTCAGGGAGCAGTTCTTC CASSFRLREQFF
NA TRBJ1-2 TRBD1 TRBV4-1 TGCGCCAGCAGCCAAGCAGGGACAGGGGATGGCTACACCTTC CASSQAGTGDGYTF
NA TRBJ2-4 NA TRBV7-4 TGTGCCAGCAAACTAGACAGCTCGCCCAAAAACATTCAGTACTTC CASKLDSSPKNIQYF
NA TRBJ2-7 NA TRBV27 TGTGCCAGCAGTTTTCAGGGAGGCTCCTACGAGCAGTACTTC CASSFQGGSYEQYF
NA TRBJ2-3 TRBD2 TRBV27 TGTGCCAGCAGTTTATATCCTAGCGGGAAAAGCAGGGCAAGAACAGATACGCAGTATTTT CASSLYPSGKSRARTDTQYF
NA TRBJ1-4 NA TRBV9 TGTGCCAGCAGCGTAGCGGCAAAAACTAATGAAAAACTGTTTTTT CASSVAAKTNEKLFF